This T cell receptor beta chain is drawn from a study of shared T cell receptors in the human thymus. TCRdb's copy holds only in-frame clones and misses some; the assay was immunoSEQ multiplex PCR. The sample lists hundreds of thousands of clones; roughly 90% were seen once. This same sample was also part of a study on human thymus T cells. Per that paper: Serving as donors were healthy Finnish infants, each of whom was having open corrective surgery for congenital heart defects. Thymic and blood repertoires showed apparently biased V and J gene usage.

Sequenced input: thymocytes. The receptor comes from a boy less than two years old with a congenital heart defect.

CDR3 protein: CASSFSGRAPGDEQYF. The DNA of the CDR3 is TGTGCCAGCAGTTTTTCCGGGAGGGCCCCCGGAGACGAGCAGTACTTC. The rearrangement uses TRBV27 and TRBJ2-7; TRBD2 aligns across 8 bases. Germline trimming cut 3 bases from V and 5 bases from J; bases unmatched to any gene: 12. Germline assignment: CDR1 MNHEY and CDR2 SMNVEV (reference sequence). This CDR3 comprises 16 residues.